These T cell receptor beta chains were read from a single sample in a study of human T cells and chemical hapten exposure. TCRdb re-called the RACE reads with MiXCR, one entry per CDR3 protein. The table shows about 400,000 distinct CDR3 sequences, with just under 6.5% occurring only once. Material: whole blood, obtained in connection with sensitization to the hapten diphenylcyclopropenone (DPC). The receptor set was obtained from a young woman with alopecia areata. Some clones in this sample may be carry-over from other donors' samples. Both conserved end residues are part of each CDR3. The D gene is left open where the match is weak. Clone size is not always given. Where it is, it says once, few, many or a class for expanded clones.

j_gene	d_gene	v_gene	abundance	CDR3nt	CDR3aa
TRBJ1-1	TRBD1	TRBV2	few	TGTGCCAGCAGTCAGACAGGGAGGTACACTGAAGCTTTCTTT	CASSQTGRYTEAFF
TRBJ2-7	-	TRBV20-1	many	TGCAGTGCTAGAGAGGCCAGAGATTACGAGCAGTACTTC	CSAREARDYEQYF
TRBJ2-7	TRBD2	TRBV20-1	few	TGCAGTGCTATACTAGCGGGGGGCTACGAGCAGTACTTC	CSAILAGGYEQYF
TRBJ2-2	TRBD2	TRBV6-5	few	TGTGCCAGCAGTTACAGACTAGCGGGGCGAATAACGAACACCGGGGAGCTGTTTTTT	CASSYRLAGRITNTGELFF
TRBJ2-7	TRBD1	TRBV9	-	TGTGCCAGCAGCAGTGGACTGGACCCGGGACAGGGGGAATACTTC	CASSSGLDPGQGEYF
TRBJ2-7	TRBD1	TRBV12-3/TRBV12-4	few	TGTGCCAGCAGCCAGGGGGCTCCTCCCTACGAGCAGTACTTC	CASSQGAPPYEQYF
TRBJ1-5	-	TRBV7-2	many	TGTGCCAGCAGCTTATTTAGCAATCAGCCCCAGCATTTT	CASSLFSNQPQHF
TRBJ2-6	TRBD2	TRBV6-5	many	TGTGCCAGCAGTTACATAGCGGGTTCTGGGGCCAACGTCCTGACTTTC	CASSYIAGSGANVLTF
TRBJ2-5	TRBD2	TRBV6-5	many	TGTGCCAGCAGTTCCCGGACTAGCGGGGGTGAGACCCAGTACTTC	CASSSRTSGGETQYF
TRBJ2-3	TRBD2	TRBV25-1	many	TGTGCCAGCACTTCAAGCGGGGAATACACAGATACGCAGTATTTT	CASTSSGEYTDTQYF
TRBJ1-3	-	TRBV11-2	few	TGTGCCAGCAGCTCCGTCCGGGAACGCAGCTCTGGAAACACCATATATTTT	CASSSVRERSSGNTIYF
TRBJ2-7	-	TRBV6-5	-	TGTGCCAGCAGCGGTCCCAGCTCCTACGAGCAGTACTTC	CASSGPSSYEQYF
TRBJ1-2	-	TRBV12-3/TRBV12-4	few	TGTGCCAGCAGTTTAGCGGTACCTGGGGACCCCTCATATGGCTACACCTTC	CASSLAVPGDPSYGYTF
TRBJ2-7	-	TRBV6-5	-	TGTGCCAGCAGTTACTCGGCGGGGCCTGTCCACGAGCAGTACTTC	CASSYSAGPVHEQYF
TRBJ1-5	-	TRBV14	many	TGTGCCAGCAGCCAAGGGGAGCAGCCCCAGCATTTT	CASSQGEQPQHF
TRBJ2-7	TRBD1	TRBV5-1	few	TGCGCCAGCAGCTTGAAGCCCACCGGGACAGGGAGCTACGAGCAGTACTTC	CASSLKPTGTGSYEQYF
TRBJ2-3	-	TRBV5-6	few	TGTGCCAGCAGCTTGACGTCCCGGGGCCGGAGGACAGATACGCAGTATTTT	CASSLTSRGRRTDTQYF
TRBJ2-1	-	TRBV7-2	-	TGTGCCAGCAACAACCGGGGGAGGGGGCCCGATGAGCAGTTCTTC	CASNNRGRGPDEQFF
TRBJ2-7	-	TRBV6-6	few	TGTGCCAGCAGACTCCAAGACGGATACGAGCAGTACTTC	CASRLQDGYEQYF
TRBJ1-6	-	TRBV27	many	TGTGCCAGCAGAAAGCCGGGCCCTCGGAATTCACCCCTCCACTTT	CASRKPGPRNSPLHF
TRBJ1-1	-	TRBV5-6	many	TGTGCCAGCAGCTTGTCGCAGCAGACTGAAGCTTTCTTT	CASSLSQQTEAFF
TRBJ2-3	-	TRBV5-1	-	TGCGCCAGCAGCTTGGGGGCGGCGGACCTCACAGATACGCAGTATTTT	CASSLGAADLTDTQYF
TRBJ2-2	-	TRBV24-1	few	TGTGCCACCAGTGATGCGTCGAACACCGGGGAGCTGTTTTTT	CATSDASNTGELFF
TRBJ2-3	-	TRBV20-1	many	TGCAGTGCTTTTGTGGGGGGCACAGATACGCAGTATTTT	CSAFVGGTDTQYF
TRBJ1-4	-	TRBV12-3/TRBV12-4	many	TGTGCCAGCAGTGGGGAGGACCTACCTTTAAAACTGTTTTTT	CASSGEDLPLKLFF
TRBJ2-5	-	TRBV4-1	few	TGCGCCAGCAGCCACGAGTTTGGGGGGGAGACCCAGTACTTC	CASSHEFGGETQYF
TRBJ1-1	-	TRBV6-6	many	TGTGCCAGCAGTTACCCGGACAGATTCACTGAAGCTTTCTTT	CASSYPDRFTEAFF
TRBJ1-1	-	TRBV7-9	few	TGTGCCAGCAGCACCAAGTGGGGAGAGACTGAAGCTTTCTTT	CASSTKWGETEAFF
TRBJ1-6	-	TRBV10-3	many	TGTGCCATCAGTGATAATTCACAGGGAACCAATTCACCCCTCCACTTT	CAISDNSQGTNSPLHF
TRBJ1-1	TRBD1	TRBV20-1	few	TGCAGTGCTAGAGATCACGACAGGGGCGACACTGAAGCTTTCTTT	CSARDHDRGDTEAFF
TRBJ2-2	TRBD1	TRBV9	many	TGTGCCAGCAGCCCCGAAAACGGACAGGGTAGAACCGGGGAGCTGTTTTTT	CASSPENGQGRTGELFF
TRBJ1-2	TRBD1	TRBV7-6	few	TGTGCCAGCAGCCTTTGGACAGGGGGCGAGGATGGCTACACCTTC	CASSLWTGGEDGYTF
TRBJ2-2	-	TRBV7-9	-	TGTGCCAGCAGCTCCAGGGGATCGGACACCGGGGAGCTGTTTTTT	CASSSRGSDTGELFF
TRBJ2-1	TRBD1	TRBV3-1	-	TGTGCCAGCAGCCAAGATCCCCGGGACAGGGGACTGTTCTTC	CASSQDPRDRGLFF
TRBJ1-2	-	TRBV6-6	-	TGTGCCAGCAGTTATTCAGAGAACTATGGCTACACCTTC	CASSYSENYGYTF
TRBJ2-3	-	TRBV12-3/TRBV12-4	-	TGTGCCAGCAGTTCAGACAGCACAATAGATACGCAGTATTTT	CASSSDSTIDTQYF
TRBJ1-5	-	TRBV4-1	many	TGCGCCAGCAGCCCAGCTCAAGCTGCTCAGCCCCAGCATTTT	CASSPAQAAQPQHF
TRBJ2-4	TRBD1	TRBV28	few	TGTGCCAGCAGTTTACCAGGGGGCAGAAACATTCAGTACTTC	CASSLPGGRNIQYF
TRBJ2-3	-	TRBV28	few	TGTGCCAGCAGTTTAATGTATCCGTCCGCTACGCAGTATTTT	CASSLMYPSATQYF
TRBJ2-5	-	TRBV5-1	many	TGTGCCAGCAGTTTAGAGGTCCAAGAGACCCAGTACTTC	CASSLEVQETQYF
TRBJ1-6	-	TRBV28	many	TGTGCCAGCAGTTTAAGGCTTCCCAATTCACCCCTCCACTTT	CASSLRLPNSPLHF
TRBJ2-1	TRBD2	TRBV2	-	TGTGCCAGCAGACTAGCGGGGAACAACAATGAGCAGTTCTTC	CASRLAGNNNEQFF
TRBJ2-1	TRBD2	TRBV3-1	-	TGTGCCAGCAGCCAACCGAGCGGGGGTAGGAATGAGCAGTTCTTC	CASSQPSGGRNEQFF
TRBJ2-1	-	TRBV27	many	TGTGCCAGCAGCGTTAAGAATGAGCAGTTCTTC	CASSVKNEQFF
TRBJ1-2	-	TRBV28	few	TGTGCCAGCAGTTTACGTGCGTACTATGGCTACACCTTC	CASSLRAYYGYTF
TRBJ2-7	-	TRBV9	-	TGTGCCAGCAGCGTAGGCGACGAGCAGTACTTC	CASSVGDEQYF
TRBJ2-7	TRBD2	TRBV28	-	TGTGCCAGCAGTTTACTCGCGGGGGAGTCCTACGAGCAGTACTTC	CASSLLAGESYEQYF
TRBJ1-5	-	TRBV15	many	TGTGCCACCAGCAGGACAGGCGGCGGGCGCAATCAGCCCCAGCATTTT	CATSRTGGGRNQPQHF
TRBJ1-1	-	TRBV27	few	TGTGCCAGCAGTACTTACCCGACGTCACGGGGGGTCACTGAAGCTTTCTTT	CASSTYPTSRGVTEAFF